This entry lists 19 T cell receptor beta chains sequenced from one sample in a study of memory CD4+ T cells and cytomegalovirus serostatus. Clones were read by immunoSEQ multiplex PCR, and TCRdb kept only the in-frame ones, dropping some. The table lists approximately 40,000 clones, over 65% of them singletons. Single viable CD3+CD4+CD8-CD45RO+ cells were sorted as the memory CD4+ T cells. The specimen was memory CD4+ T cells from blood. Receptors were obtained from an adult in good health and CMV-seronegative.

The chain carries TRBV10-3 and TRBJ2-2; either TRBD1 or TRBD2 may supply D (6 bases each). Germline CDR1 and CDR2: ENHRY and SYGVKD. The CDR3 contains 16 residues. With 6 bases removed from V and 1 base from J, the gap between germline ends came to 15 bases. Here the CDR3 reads CAISPGGGGNTGELFF. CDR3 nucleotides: TGTGCCATCAGCCCCGGAGGGGGTGGGAACACCGGGGAGCTGTTTTTT.

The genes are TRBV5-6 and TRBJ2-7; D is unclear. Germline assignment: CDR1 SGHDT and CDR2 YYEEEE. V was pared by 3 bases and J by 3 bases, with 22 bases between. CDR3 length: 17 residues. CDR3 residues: CASSSGPVGTLFYEQYF. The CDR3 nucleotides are TGTGCCAGCAGCTCCGGACCTGTCGGAACCCTTTTCTACGAGCAGTACTTC.

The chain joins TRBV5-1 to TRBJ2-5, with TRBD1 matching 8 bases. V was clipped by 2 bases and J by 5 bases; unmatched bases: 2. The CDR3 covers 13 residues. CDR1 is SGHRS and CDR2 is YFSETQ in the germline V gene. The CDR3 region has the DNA TGCGCCAGCAGCTTCGGGACAGGCGAGACCCAGTACTTC. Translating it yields CASSFGTGETQYF.

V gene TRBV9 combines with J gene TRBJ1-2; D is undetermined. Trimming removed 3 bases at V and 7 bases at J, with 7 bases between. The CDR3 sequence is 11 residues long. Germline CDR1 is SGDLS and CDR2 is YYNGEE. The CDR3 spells CASSAGVGYTF. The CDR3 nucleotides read TGTGCCAGCAGCGCCGGAGTTGGCTACACCTTC.

CDR3 DNA sequence: TGTGCCAGCAGTGAAGCTTGGGGGACACCCCTCCACTTT. Its translation is CASSEAWGTPLHF. This chain links TRBV2 with TRBJ1-6; tentatively, D is TRBD1 (5 bases). The CDR3 loop spans 13 amino acids. The germline V gene has CDR1 SNHLY and CDR2 FYNNEI. Trimming cost V 0 bases and J 11 bases, with 8 bases left between them.

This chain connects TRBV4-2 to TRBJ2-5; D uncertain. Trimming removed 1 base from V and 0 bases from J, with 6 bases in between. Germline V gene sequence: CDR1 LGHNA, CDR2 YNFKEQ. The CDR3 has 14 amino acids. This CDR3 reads CASSQGGDQETQYF. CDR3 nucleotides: TGTGCCAGCAGCCAAGGGGGTGACCAAGAGACCCAGTACTTC.

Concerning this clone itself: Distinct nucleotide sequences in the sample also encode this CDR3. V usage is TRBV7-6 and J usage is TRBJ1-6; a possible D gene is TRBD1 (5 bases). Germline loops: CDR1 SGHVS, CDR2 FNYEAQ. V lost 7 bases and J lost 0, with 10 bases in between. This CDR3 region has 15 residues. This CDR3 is CASTRGGSYNSPLHF. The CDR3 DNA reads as TGTGCCAGCACTCGGGGGGGCTCCTATAATTCACCCCTCCACTTT.

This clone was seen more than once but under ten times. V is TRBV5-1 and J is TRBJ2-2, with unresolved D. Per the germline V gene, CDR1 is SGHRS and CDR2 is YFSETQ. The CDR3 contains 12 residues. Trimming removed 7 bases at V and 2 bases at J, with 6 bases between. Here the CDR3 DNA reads TGCGCCAGCTCGAAAAACACCGGGGAGCTGTTTTTT. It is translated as CASSKNTGELFF. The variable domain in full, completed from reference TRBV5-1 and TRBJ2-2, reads KAGVTQTPRYLIKTRGQQVTLSCSPISGHRSVSWYQQTPGQGLQFLFEYFSETQRNKGNFPGRFSGRQFSNSRSEMNVSTLELGDSALYLCASSKNTGELFFGEGSRLTVL.

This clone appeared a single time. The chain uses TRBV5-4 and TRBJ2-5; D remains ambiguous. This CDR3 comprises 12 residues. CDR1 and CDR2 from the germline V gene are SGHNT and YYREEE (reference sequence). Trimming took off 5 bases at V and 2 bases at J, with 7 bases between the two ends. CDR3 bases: TGTGCCAGCAGTTGGGAACAAGAGACCCAGTACTTC. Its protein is CASSWEQETQYF.

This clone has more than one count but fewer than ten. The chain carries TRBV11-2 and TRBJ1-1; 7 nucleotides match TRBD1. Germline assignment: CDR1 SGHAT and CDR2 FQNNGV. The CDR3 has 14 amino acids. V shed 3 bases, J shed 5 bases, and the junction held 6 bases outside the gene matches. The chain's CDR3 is CASSFQQGRTEAFF. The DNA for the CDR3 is TGTGCCAGCAGCTTTCAACAGGGGCGGACTGAAGCTTTCTTT.

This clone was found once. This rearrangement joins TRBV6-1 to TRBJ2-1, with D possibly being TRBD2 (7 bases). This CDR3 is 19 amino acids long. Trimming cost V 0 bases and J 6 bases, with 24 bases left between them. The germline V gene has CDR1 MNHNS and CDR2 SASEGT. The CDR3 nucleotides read TGTGCCAGCAGTGAAGCGGGCCGTGGGGGGGCCGTCCTAAGCAATGAGCAGTTCTTC. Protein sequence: CASSEAGRGGAVLSNEQFF.

CDR3 in amino acids: CASSTDRRPQHF. The CDR3 nucleotides are TGTGCCAGCAGTACCGACAGGAGGCCCCAGCATTTT. The J gene is TRBJ1-5, the V gene TRBV28; a weak D match, TRBD1 (6 bases). Germline CDR1 is MDHEN and CDR2 is SYDVKM. V lost 5 bases and J lost 9, with 11 bases in between. CDR3 length: 12 amino acids.

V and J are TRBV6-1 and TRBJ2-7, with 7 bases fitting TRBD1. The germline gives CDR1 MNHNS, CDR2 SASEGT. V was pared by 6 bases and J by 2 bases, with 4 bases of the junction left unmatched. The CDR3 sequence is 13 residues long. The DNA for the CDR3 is TGTGCCAGCAGAAGCGGACAGGCCTACGAGCAGTACTTC. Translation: CASRSGQAYEQYF.

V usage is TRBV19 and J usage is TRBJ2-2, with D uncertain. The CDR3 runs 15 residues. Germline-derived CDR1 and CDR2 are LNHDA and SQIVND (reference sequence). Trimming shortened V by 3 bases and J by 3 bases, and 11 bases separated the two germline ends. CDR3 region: CASSIFGGDTGELFF. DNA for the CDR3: TGTGCCAGTAGTATTTTTGGCGGCGACACCGGGGAGCTGTTTTTT.

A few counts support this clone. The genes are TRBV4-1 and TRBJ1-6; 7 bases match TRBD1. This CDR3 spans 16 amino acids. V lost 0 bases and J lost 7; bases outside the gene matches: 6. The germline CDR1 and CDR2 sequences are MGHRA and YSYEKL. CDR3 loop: CASSQEGGTANSPLHF. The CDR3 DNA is TGCGCCAGCAGCCAAGAAGGAGGGACAGCCAATTCACCCCTCCACTTT.

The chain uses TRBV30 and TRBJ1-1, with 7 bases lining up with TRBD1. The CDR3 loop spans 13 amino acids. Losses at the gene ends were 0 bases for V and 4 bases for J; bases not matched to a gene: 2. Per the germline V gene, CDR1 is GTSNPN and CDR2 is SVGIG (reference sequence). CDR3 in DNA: TGTGCCTGGAGTGTAGACAGGGCCACTGAAGCTTTCTTT. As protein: CAWSVDRATEAFF.

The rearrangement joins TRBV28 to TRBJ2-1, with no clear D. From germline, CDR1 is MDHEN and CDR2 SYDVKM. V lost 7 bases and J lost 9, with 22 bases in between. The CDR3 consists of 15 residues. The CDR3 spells CASTSASPVGGEQFF. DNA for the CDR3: TGTGCCAGCACCAGTGCCTCCCCCGTTGGTGGTGAGCAGTTCTTC. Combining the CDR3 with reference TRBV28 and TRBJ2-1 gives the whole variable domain DVKVTQSSRYLVKRTGEKVFLECVQDMDHENMFWYRQDPGLGLRLIYFSYDVKMKEKGDIPEGYSVSREKKERFSLILESASTNQTSMYLCASTSASPVGGEQFFGPGTRLTVL.

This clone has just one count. CDR3 nucleotide sequence: TGTGCCAGCAGGCCGGACAGGACTAGCAATCAGCCCCAGCATTTT. This encodes CASRPDRTSNQPQHF. V gene TRBV6-5 combines with J gene TRBJ1-5; 7 nucleotides match TRBD1. V was clipped by 6 bases and J by 0 bases; unmatched bases: 5. CDR3 size: 15 residues. CDR1 is MNHEY, CDR2 SVGAGI, per germline.

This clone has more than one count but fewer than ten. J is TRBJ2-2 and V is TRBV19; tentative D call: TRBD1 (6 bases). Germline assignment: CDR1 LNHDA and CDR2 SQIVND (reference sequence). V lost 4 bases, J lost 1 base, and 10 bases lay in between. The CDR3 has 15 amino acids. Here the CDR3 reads CASSTSGQNTGELFF. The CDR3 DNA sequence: TGTGCCAGTAGTACCTCGGGACAGAACACCGGGGAGCTGTTTTTT.